These 25 T cell receptor beta chains were sequenced from one sample in a study of siplizumab effects on memory and regulatory T cells. The protocol was immunoSEQ multiplex PCR, while the TCRdb copy is restricted to in-frame clones and leaves out a portion. This table has roughly 70,000 clones, 93% appearing once. Input material: CD8+ T cells sorted from blood. The receptors were sampled from a human donor in good health.

The chain links TRBV6-4 to TRBJ2-3; D gene uncertain. The germline V and J ends were trimmed by 0 bases and 0 bases, with 7 bases remaining between them. The CDR3 is 15 residues long. Germline lookup yields CDR1 MRHNA and CDR2 SNTAGT. The CDR3 spells CASSDSPASTDTQYF. CDR3 DNA sequence: TGTGCCAGCAGTGACTCCCCGGCGAGCACAGATACGCAGTATTTT.

V and J are TRBV10-2 and TRBJ1-1; D is possibly TRBD1 (5 bases). This CDR3 has 15 amino acids. V gave up 7 bases and J gave up 4 bases, with 19 bases separating them. Germline CDR1 and CDR2: WSHSY and SAAADI. The CDR3 protein is CASTHIGVLSTEAFF. The CDR3 DNA sequence: TGCGCCAGCACCCACATAGGGGTTCTGAGCACTGAAGCTTTCTTT.

This clone turned up a few times. The V call is TRBV4-2, the J call TRBJ2-5; D not resolved. CDR3 length: 16 residues. CDR1 is LGHNA, CDR2 YNFKEQ, per germline. Trimming pared 0 bases from V and 5 bases from J, leaving 16 bases between. CDR3 in DNA: TGTGCCAGCAGCCAAGAGGTGTCAAGTGGGTGGGAGACCCAGTACTTC. Its translation is CASSQEVSSGWETQYF.

The chain carries TRBV19 and TRBJ1-1; possible D gene TRBD1, 5 bases. CDR1 LNHDA and CDR2 SQIVND come from the germline V gene (reference sequence). The CDR3 extends over 12 amino acids. With 3 bases removed from V and 4 bases from J, the gap between germline ends came to 6 bases. The CDR3 loop reads CASSMGLTEAFF. The CDR3 DNA is TGTGCCAGTAGTATGGGACTCACTGAAGCTTTCTTT.

The V call is TRBV6-5, the J call TRBJ2-3; TRBD2 matches at 7 bases. The CDR3 consists of 14 residues. Unmatched junction bases numbered 2, after V lost 0 bases and J lost 5 bases. The germline V gene has CDR1 MNHEY and CDR2 SVGAGI. The CDR3 loop is CASSYSTGGDTQYF. The CDR3 DNA is TGTGCCAGCAGTTACTCGACGGGAGGAGATACGCAGTATTTT.

The chain couples TRBV5-4 to TRBJ2-3; no firm D call. The ends were cut back, 4 bases at V and 1 base at J, with 13 bases in the middle. This CDR3 contains 15 residues. Germline V gene lookup returns CDR1 SGHNT and CDR2 YYREEE (reference sequence). CDR3 sequence (DNA): TGTGCCAGCAGCCCAAAGGGCGTCGGCACAGATACGCAGTATTTT. It encodes CASSPKGVGTDTQYF.

This chain uses TRBV6-1 with TRBJ2-7; unclear D gene. The CDR3 has 12 residues. Germline CDR1 MNHNS, CDR2 SASEGT. Trimming removed 7 bases at V and 3 bases at J, with 10 bases between. The CDR3 here is CASMTLGYEQYF. The CDR3 DNA sequence: TGTGCCAGCATGACGTTAGGCTACGAGCAGTACTTC.

The chain is built from TRBV11-2 and TRBJ2-7; 8 bases align to TRBD1. Germline V gene data show CDR1 as SGHAT and CDR2 as FQNNGV. This CDR3 comprises 13 residues. The ends lost 8 bases at V and 0 bases at J; junction bases unmatched: 3. Here the CDR3 reads CASDRGFSYEQYF. The CDR3 DNA sequence: TGTGCCAGCGACAGGGGCTTCTCCTACGAGCAGTACTTC.

This clone appeared once. Written as DNA, the CDR3 is TGTGCCAGCAGCTTGGGGTGGGGGTTCCAAGGGGCTGAAGCTTTCTTT. It is translated as CASSLGWGFQGAEAFF. The V gene is TRBV11-2, the J gene TRBJ1-1, with a possible D match to TRBD1 (5 bases). CDR1 is SGHAT and CDR2 is FQNNGV in the germline V gene. There are 16 residues in the CDR3. V lost 3 bases, J lost 6 bases, and 20 bases lay in between.

The rearrangement links TRBV2 to TRBJ1-1; maybe TRBD1 (5 bases). Germline lookup yields CDR1 SNHLY and CDR2 FYNNEI. The ends were cut back, 5 bases at V and 0 bases at J, with 10 bases in the middle. CDR3 length equals 14 residues. CDR3 bases: TGTGCCAGCAGTCCGGGACTGCTGAACACTGAAGCTTTCTTT. Its translation: CASSPGLLNTEAFF.

The V call is TRBV27, the J call TRBJ2-2, with a tentative D call TRBD2 (5 bases). The CDR3 contains 13 residues. Germline values: CDR1 MNHEY, CDR2 SMNVEV (reference sequence). Trimming stripped 6 bases from V and 6 bases from J, with 11 bases between. The CDR3 loop reads CASSLLGAGELFF. CDR3 DNA sequence: TGTGCCAGCAGCCTCCTCGGGGCCGGGGAGCTGTTTTTT.

The rearrangement links TRBV19 to TRBJ1-1; unclear D gene. This CDR3 contains 14 residues. Germline-derived CDR1 and CDR2 are LNHDA and SQIVND (reference sequence). V was pared by 5 bases and J by 4 bases, with 14 bases between. The CDR3, as DNA: TGTGCCAGTAGTGTGGTGGGAGTTGGCACTGAAGCTTTCTTT. As protein: CASSVVGVGTEAFF.

The rearrangement links TRBV4-1 to TRBJ2-5; weak D call: TRBD2 (5 bases). The CDR3 extends over 15 amino acids. Per the germline V gene, CDR1 is MGHRA and CDR2 is YSYEKL. V was cut by 3 bases and J by 1 base, with 12 bases left in between. The chain's CDR3 is CASSQGWLAQETQYF. CDR3 nucleotides: TGCGCCAGCAGCCAGGGGTGGCTAGCCCAAGAGACCCAGTACTTC.

The chain is built from TRBV4-3 and TRBJ1-4; D not certain. Germline lookup yields CDR1 LGHNA and CDR2 YSLEER. This CDR3 contains 15 residues. The V end was cut by 1 base, the J end by 0 bases, with 6 bases between. This CDR3 reads CASSQGTATNEKLFF. CDR3 nucleotide sequence: TGCGCCAGCAGCCAAGGGACGGCAACTAATGAAAAACTGTTTTTT.

The rearrangement uses TRBV10-3 and TRBJ1-1, with TRBD1 as a possible D gene (5 bases). Germline values: CDR1 ENHRY, CDR2 SYGVKD. CDR3 length equals 12 residues. V was pared by 8 bases and J by 3 bases, with 10 bases between. CDR3 DNA: TGTGCCATCGGGGGAAGGGACACTGAAGCTTTCTTT. Its translation is CAIGGRDTEAFF.

V and J are TRBV2 and TRBJ1-1; perhaps TRBD1 as D (6 bases). Trimming left V 11 bases short and J 2 bases short, with 15 bases between. CDR1 is SNHLY, CDR2 FYNNEI, per germline. The CDR3 has 13 amino acids. This chain's CDR3 is CALSTGANTEAFF. The CDR3 DNA sequence: TGTGCCCTAAGTACGGGGGCCAACACTGAAGCTTTCTTT. The full variable domain, completed using reference TRBV2 and TRBJ1-1, is EPEVTQTPSHQVTQMGQEVILRCVPISNHLYFYWYRQILGQKVEFLVSFYNNEISEKSEIFDDQFSVERPDGSNFTLKIRSTKLEDSAMYFCALSTGANTEAFFGQGTRLTVV.

This clone is medium-sized within its sample. The chain joins TRBV15 to TRBJ2-7; D may be TRBD1 (6 bases). CDR1 and CDR2 from the germline V gene are LNHNV and YYDKDF (reference sequence). The CDR3 has 16 amino acids. V was clipped by 1 base and J by 2 bases, with 15 bases between them. The CDR3 nucleotides are TGTGCCACCAGCAGAGTCCGGGTGACAGGCGCCTACGAGCAGTACTTC. It specifies CATSRVRVTGAYEQYF.

The rearrangement uses TRBV7-3 and TRBJ2-1, with unresolved D. Trimming took 2 bases from V and 6 from J, leaving 20 bases between them. The CDR3 is 17 amino acids. Germline V gives CDR1 SGHTA, CDR2 FQGTGA. The DNA of the CDR3 is TGTGCCAGCAGCTTATTTCATTCGGCAGGTTGGGGCAATGAGCAGTTCTTC. Translated: CASSLFHSAGWGNEQFF.

V and J are TRBV9 and TRBJ2-3, with 14 nucleotides matching TRBD2. Losses at the gene ends were 4 bases for V and 1 base for J; bases not matched to a gene: 8. The CDR3 totals 18 residues. In germline, CDR1 is SGDLS, CDR2 YYNGEE. This CDR3 is CASSLTSGGASGTDTQYF. CDR3 DNA sequence: TGTGCCAGCAGCCTGACTAGCGGGGGGGCCTCGGGCACAGATACGCAGTATTTT.

The rearrangement links TRBV15 to TRBJ1-4; D call uncertain. V was clipped by 1 base and J by 5 bases, with 8 bases between them. The CDR3 is 14 residues long. Germline assignment: CDR1 LNHNV and CDR2 YYDKDF (reference sequence). The CDR3 bases are TGTGCCACCAGCAGAGGATTAGGGAATGAAAAACTGTTTTTT. It yields the protein CATSRGLGNEKLFF.

The V call is TRBV7-2, the J call TRBJ2-5; 12 bases are a match to TRBD2. The J call is uncertain, as TRBJ2-7 better fits the DNA end. CDR1 and CDR2 (germline): SGHTA, FQGNSA. The CDR3 has 15 residues. Here the CDR3 reads CASSYTSGGTYEQYF. The CDR3, as DNA: TGTGCCAGCAGCTACACTAGCGGGGGGACCTACGAGCAGTACTTC.

The chain combines TRBV28 with TRBJ1-1; 7 bases line up with TRBD1. V lost 6 bases to trimming and J lost 5 bases; unmatched junction nucleotides: 6. From germline, CDR1 is MDHEN and CDR2 SYDVKM. CDR3 length: 13 amino acids. CDR3 loop: CASSLQGSTEAFF. The CDR3 DNA reads as TGTGCCAGCAGCCTACAGGGGAGTACTGAAGCTTTCTTT.

The rearrangement links TRBV7-3 to TRBJ1-3, with TRBD1 matching 12 bases. Germline V gene sequence: CDR1 SGHTA, CDR2 FQGTGA. Trimming cost V 2 bases and J 3 bases; bases outside gene matches: 5. This CDR3 contains 17 residues. The CDR3 DNA reads TGTGCCAGCAGCTTAGCGGGACAGGGGGCTGATGGAAACACCATATATTTT. It encodes CASSLAGQGADGNTIYF. Using reference TRBV7-3 and TRBJ1-3 for the parts outside the CDR3, the full variable domain is GAGVSQTPSNKVTEKGKYVELRCDPISGHTALYWYRQSLGQGPEFLIYFQGTGAADDSGLPNDRFFAVRPEGSVSTLKIQRTERGDSAVYLCASSLAGQGADGNTIYFGEGSWLTVV.

This clone was recorded only once. The chain recombines TRBV30 with TRBJ1-5; D gene uncertain. CDR1 GTSNPN and CDR2 SVGIG come from the germline V gene (reference sequence). The CDR3 totals 16 residues. The V and J ends lost 3 bases and 2 bases respectively, with 17 bases between them. The CDR3 DNA reads as TGTGCCTGGAGCCGATCCCCAGGAACGCGCAATCAGCCCCAGCATTTT. As protein: CAWSRSPGTRNQPQHF. The whole variable domain, remainder taken from reference TRBV30 and TRBJ1-5, is SQTIHQWPATLVQPVGSPLSLECTVEGTSNPNLYWYRQAAGRGLQLLFYSVGIGQISSEVPQNLSASRPQDRQFILSSKKLLLSDSGFYLCAWSRSPGTRNQPQHFGDGTRLSIL.

This clone has a handful of counts. V usage is TRBV7-9 and J usage is TRBJ1-2; D call uncertain. V shed 1 base and J shed 5 bases, with 2 bases lying between them. From germline, CDR1 is SEHNR and CDR2 FQNEAQ (reference sequence). The length of the CDR3 is 11 residues. This CDR3 is CASSLDYGYTF. In nucleotides, the CDR3 is TGTGCCAGCAGCTTAGATTATGGCTACACCTTC. The whole variable domain, filled in from reference TRBV7-9 and TRBJ1-2, reads DTGVSQNPRHKITKRGQNVTFRCDPISEHNRLYWYRQTLGQGPEFLTYFQNEAQLEKSRLLSDRFSAERPKGSFSTLEIQRTEQGDSAMYLCASSLDYGYTFGSGTRLTVV.